The clone carrying this TCR beta chain has a count of ten or more. The sample belongs to a study of response to subunit inactivated influenza vaccine. TCRdb fed the RT-PCR reads into MiXCR, producing one record per CDR3 protein. The table shows over 650,000 distinct CDR3 sequences, with roughly 20% occurring only once. Germline V gives CDR1 SGHRS, CDR2 YFSETQ. This CDR3 has 16 residues. V was clipped by 2 bases and J by 5 bases; unmatched bases: 10. V is TRBV5-1 and J is TRBJ2-5; 9 bases map to TRBD2. The material was PBMCs from blood, obtained around 5 days after vaccination. The TCR sequence derives from a man over 45 who received an inactivated influenza vaccine. The CDR3 DNA follows: TGCGCCAGCAGCTTCGGGACTAGCCCTGTTGGGGAGACCCAGTACTTC. Protein: CASSFGTSPVGETQYF.